Reported below is one TCR beta chain. The source of the sample is a study of shared clonotypes between healthy human individuals. The assay was immunoSEQ multiplex PCR, and TCRdb's table has in-frame clones only and misses some. The sample holds 1,400,000 or so clones; about 98.5% are singletons and the top ten take over 0.3%. The V segment lost 2 bases and the J segment 3 bases; nucleotides outside the gene matches: 9. The germline gives CDR1 LGHNA, CDR2 YNFKEQ. The CDR3 spans 16 residues. Sequencing input: naive CD4+ T cells sorted from blood. Specified subset: CD45RA+ positively selected. V and J are TRBV4-2 and TRBJ2-7, with TRBD2 identical over 8 bases. This clonotype originated in a man aged 25-45 years in good health. CDR3 bases: TGTGCCAGCAGCCAATCGCGAGCGGGAGAAGGCTACGAGCAGTACTTC. The encoded protein is CASSQSRAGEGYEQYF.